Each of the 12 T cell receptor beta chains below was sequenced from the same sample in a study of blood T cells in healthy people across ages. A second PCR of 7 to 11 cycles used a sample-barcoded 5' primer and a J-beta primer mix. TCRdb reprocessed the 5' RACE reads via MiXCR and lists one record per CDR3 protein. Here the sample spans 1.5 million to 2 million distinct CDR3 sequences, 28% being singletons. Input material: blood. Receptor source: a woman aged 25 to 39 in good health.

This clonotype was seen at least ten times. The gene calls are TRBV10-2 and TRBJ1-1; 7 bases are a match to TRBD1. This CDR3 region has 14 residues. Germline-derived CDR1 and CDR2 are WSHSY and SAAADI. The trim removed 6 bases at V and 5 bases at J, leaving 9 bases unmatched. CDR3 residues: CASSVRTGGTEAFF. The CDR3 DNA follows: TGCGCCAGCAGCGTGCGGACAGGCGGAACTGAAGCTTTCTTT.

As regards this clonotype: One junction end disagrees with the germline gene, perhaps due to a read error. The chain combines TRBV6-5 with TRBJ2-3, with 10 bases lining up with TRBD2. The CDR3 consists of 16 residues. Germline assignment: CDR1 MNHEY and CDR2 SVGAGI. The CDR3 DNA is TGTACCAGCAGTTCCATCAGGTTACTAGCGGGACCTACGCAGTATTTT. It encodes CTSSSIRLLAGPTQYF.

This clonotype was counted only a few times. The chain couples TRBV29-1 to TRBJ2-3; 12 bases are shared with TRBD2. This CDR3 spans 13 amino acids. Germline V lookup: CDR1 SQVTM, CDR2 ANQGSEA. The trim removed 8 bases at V and 3 bases at J, leaving 3 bases unmatched. CDR3: CSLAGGRTDTQYF. The CDR3 DNA follows: TGCAGCCTAGCGGGGGGGCGAACAGATACGCAGTATTTT.

This clonotype was counted a few times. The rearrangement joins TRBV3-1 to TRBJ1-5, with D perhaps matching TRBD1 (6 bases). The CDR3 has 16 residues. The germline V and J ends were trimmed by 4 bases and 9 bases, with 22 bases remaining between them. The germline V gene encodes CDR1 LGHDT and CDR2 YNNKEL (reference sequence). CDR3 coding DNA: TGTGCCAGCAGCCCTTCATTGGACGGGGCAGGGGTGCCCCAGCATTTT. It specifies CASSPSLDGAGVPQHF.

The J gene is TRBJ1-1, the V gene TRBV20-1, with no clear D. CDR3 length: 14 residues. V was trimmed by 6 bases and J by 4 bases, leaving 18 bases between them. Germline CDR1 reads DFQATT; CDR2 reads SNEGSKA (reference sequence). The CDR3: CSAKSPGRSTEAFF. The CDR3, as DNA: TGCAGTGCAAAAAGCCCAGGAAGGTCCACTGAAGCTTTCTTT.

The rearrangement uses TRBV7-9 and TRBJ1-6; 7 bases agree with TRBD1. The V gene end was trimmed by 4 bases and the J gene end by 4 bases; junction bases not matched to a gene: 4. Looked up from germline, CDR1 is SEHNR and CDR2 is FQNEAQ (reference sequence). The CDR3 contains 15 residues. The CDR3 DNA sequence: TGTGCCAGCAGCTCCCCGGGACAGTATAATTCACCCCTCCACTTT. Translated, it gives CASSSPGQYNSPLHF.

This clonotype was observed a handful of times. V gene TRBV2 combines with J gene TRBJ1-3, with a tentative D call TRBD1 (5 bases). Trimming pared 2 bases from V and 0 bases from J, leaving 14 bases between. In germline, CDR1 is SNHLY, CDR2 FYNNEI. The CDR3 contains 17 residues. The CDR3 nucleotides read TGTGCCAGCAGTGAAAACAGGCATAGCGACTCTGGAAACACCATATATTTT. Its protein is CASSENRHSDSGNTIYF.

The sample holds a few counts of this clonotype. The V gene is TRBV6-1, the J gene TRBJ1-5; D gene uncertain. The length of the CDR3 is 14 residues. Germline assignment: CDR1 MNHNS and CDR2 SASEGT. The germline V and J ends were trimmed by 2 bases and 4 bases, with 9 bases remaining between them. The CDR3 coding sequence is TGTGCCAGCAGTGAATTATTAGGGAATCAGCCCCAGCATTTT. Its protein is CASSELLGNQPQHF.

This clonotype has more than one count but fewer than ten. CDR3 loop: CSASGVGTDTQYF. The CDR3 nucleotides read TGCAGTGCTAGCGGGGTGGGGACAGATACGCAGTATTTT. The J gene is TRBJ2-3, the V gene TRBV20-1; maybe TRBD2 (5 bases). Trimming took off 3 bases at V and 3 bases at J, with 10 bases between the two ends. The V gene's germline CDR1 is DFQATT and CDR2 SNEGSKA (reference sequence). The CDR3 is 13 amino acids.

The chain carries TRBV7-2 and TRBJ2-7; 7 nucleotides agree with TRBD2. Germline V gene sequence: CDR1 SGHTA, CDR2 FQGNSA. The CDR3 extends over 13 amino acids. V lost 5 bases and J lost 3; bases outside the gene matches: 4. Here the CDR3 reads CASSPSGDYEQYF. The CDR3 nucleotides are TGTGCCAGCAGCCCCAGCGGGGACTACGAGCAGTACTTC.

The chain uses TRBV29-1 and TRBJ2-2, with D uncertain. Germline-derived CDR1 and CDR2 are SQVTM and ANQGSEA. V lost 4 bases and J lost 6, with 9 bases in between. The CDR3 spans 12 residues. Written as DNA, the CDR3 is TGCAGCGTTGTGACTCCGGCCGGGGAGCTGTTTTTT. Protein: CSVVTPAGELFF.

The chain joins TRBV18 to TRBJ2-7, with D perhaps TRBD2 (5 bases). The germline CDR1 and CDR2 sequences are KGHSH and LQKENI. Trimming shortened V by 4 bases and J by 0 bases, and 16 bases separated the two germline ends. The CDR3 loop spans 16 amino acids. This chain's CDR3 is CASSHPAGDGSYEQYF. The CDR3 nucleotides read TGTGCCAGCTCACATCCTGCGGGTGATGGCTCCTACGAGCAGTACTTC.